These T cell receptor beta chains were read from a single sample in a study of shared clonotypes between healthy human individuals. TCRdb's table, derived via immunoSEQ multiplex PCR, lists solely in-frame clones and lacks some. This sample yields roughly 2.5 million clones, of which more than 90% are seen a single time; around 0.15% belongs to the top ten. The sequencing sample was made of naive CD4+ T cells sorted from blood. The source is a man aged 18 to 30 in good health. The CDR3 runs from the conserved cysteine through the conserved F or W.

v_call,j_call,cdr3_length,cdr3_aa
TRBV6-5,TRBJ2-2,14,CASSYTSGEAELFF
TRBV11-2,TRBJ2-7,14,CASSLGTSAGEQYF
TRBV7-9,TRBJ1-2,15,CASSLQGDTNYGYTF
TRBV6-1,TRBJ2-2,15,CASSRTLPNTGELFF
TRBV7-9,TRBJ1-1,17,CASSSRPGQLMNTEAFF
TRBV11-2,TRBJ2-7,12,CASSFHSTEQYF
TRBV27,TRBJ2-5,15,CASSLSWQGGETQYF
TRBV2,TRBJ2-3,17,CASSEALSVAGGDTQYF
TRBV10-3,TRBJ1-2,15,CAIRGTLQPSYGYTF
TRBV4-1,TRBJ2-3,15,CASSQEVVSTDTQYF
TRBV6-5,TRBJ1-2,14,CASSYTFDSYGYTF
TRBV29-1,TRBJ2-7,13,CSPNRGTSYEQYF
TRBV6-1,TRBJ1-2,14,CASSEGPRDYGYTF
TRBV6-5,TRBJ1-5,13,CASSVEPNQPQHF
TRBV5-1,TRBJ2-3,13,CASSLAAADTQYF
TRBV29-1,TRBJ2-5,13,CSVKPILQETQYF
TRBV5-1,TRBJ2-7,13,CASSDQGNYEQYF
TRBV6-5,TRBJ2-7,15,CASSYLGGGPYEQYF
TRBV29-1,TRBJ2-7,11,CSVRGIYEQYF
TRBV5-1,TRBJ2-1,14,CASSLLQGATEQFF